This T cell receptor beta chain was profiled in a study of cytotoxic CD8 clonotypes in ibrutinib-treated CLL. Across the study: Overall, around 25 responses were partial and 2 complete; following median approximately 73 months, about 14 patients stayed remitted and some 12 progressed.

This clone was picked up a small number of times. Repertoires were generated with immunoSEQ multiplex PCR, while TCRdb's copy carries only in-frame clones and drops some. The sample holds tens of thousands of clones; roughly three quarters are singletons and the top ten take around 26%. The receptor comes from a human donor with chronic lymphocytic leukemia. The sequencing used PBMCs, collected after 24 months of ibrutinib treatment.

CDR3 DNA: TGCGCCAGCAGGACAGGGGGATCTACTGAAGCTTTCTTT. Translation gives CASRTGGSTEAFF. The chain is built from TRBV5-1 and TRBJ1-1, with 9 bases lining up with TRBD1. The trim removed 5 bases at V and 5 bases at J, leaving 4 bases unmatched. In germline, CDR1 is SGHRS, CDR2 YFSETQ. The CDR3 has 13 amino acids.